This T cell receptor (beta chain) was retrieved from a study of OX40 agonist ivuxolimab in advanced cancers. Points from the study as a whole: The authors also found low normalized T-cell clonal expansion in some nonresponders. At doses 0.1 to 3.0 mg/kg, CD4+ and CD8+ clones expanded.

Peripheral blood came from all dose cohorts at three timepoints. As to this clone: The antigen remains unidentified.

CDR1 SGHDT and CDR2 YYEEEE come from the germline V gene. The CDR3 consists of 12 residues. Trimming removed 2 bases from V and 7 bases from J, with 9 bases in between. TCRdb's copy holds only in-frame clones and misses some; the assay was immunoSEQ multiplex PCR. The sample contains some 70,000 clones, roughly nine tenths of which appear only once. The chain recombines TRBV5-6 with TRBJ1-1; D gene ambiguous. Specimen: CD4+ or CD8+ T cells sorted from blood, collected in a trial of the OX40 agonist ivuxolimab. The clonotype comes from an adult with an advanced solid tumor such as melanoma, head and neck, liver or kidney cancer. The chain's CDR3 is CASSLDSGEAFF. DNA for the CDR3: TGTGCCAGCAGCTTAGACTCAGGTGAAGCTTTCTTT.